Detailed here is one T cell receptor beta chain. The data originate from a study of PD-L1 blockade in urothelial cancer. Time point specified: peripheral blood 6 weeks after treatment start. Trimming took off 11 bases at V and 6 bases at J, with 16 bases between the two ends. This CDR3 is 13 amino acids long. The germline V gene has CDR1 MNHEY and CDR2 SMNVEV (reference sequence). The table came from immunoSEQ multiplex PCR; TCRdb's copy has only in-frame clones and leaves some out. The sample lists about 120,000 clones; approximately 90% were seen once. This chain uses TRBV27 with TRBJ2-2; maybe TRBD2 (5 bases). Sequenced material: PBMCs, taken around atezolizumab (anti-PD-L1) treatment. The TCR sequence derives from a man in his 60s with urothelial cancer. CDR3 sequence reads: CAAGTLGAGELFF. CDR3 nucleotides: TGTGCCGCTGGAACACTAGGCGCCGGGGAGCTGTTTTTT.